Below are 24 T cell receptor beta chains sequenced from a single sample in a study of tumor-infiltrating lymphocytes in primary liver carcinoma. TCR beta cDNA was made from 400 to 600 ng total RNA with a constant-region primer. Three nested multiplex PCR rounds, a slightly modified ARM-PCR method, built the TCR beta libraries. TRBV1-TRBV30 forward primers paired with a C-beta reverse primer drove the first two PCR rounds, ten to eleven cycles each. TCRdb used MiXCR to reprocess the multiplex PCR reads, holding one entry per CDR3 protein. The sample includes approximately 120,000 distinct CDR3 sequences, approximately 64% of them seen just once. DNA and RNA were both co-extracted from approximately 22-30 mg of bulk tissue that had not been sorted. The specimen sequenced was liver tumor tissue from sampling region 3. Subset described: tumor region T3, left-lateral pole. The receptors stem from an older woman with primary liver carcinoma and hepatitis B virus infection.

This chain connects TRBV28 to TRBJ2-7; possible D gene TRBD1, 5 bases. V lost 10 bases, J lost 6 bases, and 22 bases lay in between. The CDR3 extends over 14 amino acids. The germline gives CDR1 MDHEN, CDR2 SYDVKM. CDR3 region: CATQARSGRAEQYF. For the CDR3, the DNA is TGTGCCACCCAAGCACGGTCAGGCAGGGCCGAGCAGTACTTC.

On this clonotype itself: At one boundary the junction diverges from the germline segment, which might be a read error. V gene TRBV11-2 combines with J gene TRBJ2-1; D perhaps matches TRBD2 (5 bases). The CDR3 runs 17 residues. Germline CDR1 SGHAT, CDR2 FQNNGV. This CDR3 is CASNPQAGGGSYNKQFF. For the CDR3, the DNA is TGTGCCAGCAACCCTCAAGCCGGAGGCGGCTCCTACAATAAGCAGTTCTTC.

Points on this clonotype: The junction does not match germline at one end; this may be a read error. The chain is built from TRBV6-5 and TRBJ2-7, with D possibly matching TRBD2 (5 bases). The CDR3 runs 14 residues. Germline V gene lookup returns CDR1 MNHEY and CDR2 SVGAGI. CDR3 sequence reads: CASSQDFPRGEEYF. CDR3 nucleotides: TGTGCCAGCAGCCAGGACTTCCCCCGAGGCGAGGAGTACTTC.

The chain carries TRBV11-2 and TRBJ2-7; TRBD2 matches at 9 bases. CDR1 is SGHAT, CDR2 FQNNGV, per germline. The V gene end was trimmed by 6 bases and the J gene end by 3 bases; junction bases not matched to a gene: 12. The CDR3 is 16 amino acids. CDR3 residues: CASRHHSGTSNYEQYF. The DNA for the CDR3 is TGTGCCAGCAGGCATCACTCGGGGACTAGCAACTACGAGCAGTACTTC.

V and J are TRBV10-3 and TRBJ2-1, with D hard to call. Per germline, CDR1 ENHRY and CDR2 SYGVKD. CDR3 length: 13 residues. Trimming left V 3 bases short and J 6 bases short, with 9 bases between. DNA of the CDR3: TGTGCCATCAGTGAACCTGGTACCAATGAGCAGTTCTTC. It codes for CAISEPGTNEQFF.

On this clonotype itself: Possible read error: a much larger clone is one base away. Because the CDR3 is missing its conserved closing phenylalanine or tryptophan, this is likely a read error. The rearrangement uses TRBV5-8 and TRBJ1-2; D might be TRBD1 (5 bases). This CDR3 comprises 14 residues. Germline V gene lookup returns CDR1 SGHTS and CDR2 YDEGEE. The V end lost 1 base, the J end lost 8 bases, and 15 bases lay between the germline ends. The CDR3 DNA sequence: TGTGCCAGCAGCTTGTCGGGGACCGCTACGGGCTACACCTCC. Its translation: CASSLSGTATGYTS.

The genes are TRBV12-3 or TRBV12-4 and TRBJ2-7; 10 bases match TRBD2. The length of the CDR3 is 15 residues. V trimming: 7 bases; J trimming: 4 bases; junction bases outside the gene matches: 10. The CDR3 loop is CASNPSSGRWYEQYF. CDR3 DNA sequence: TGTGCCAGCAACCCCTCTAGCGGGAGATGGTACGAGCAGTACTTC.

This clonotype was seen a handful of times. The DNA of the CDR3 is TGTGCCAGCGGTAATCTGAACACTGAAGCTTTCTTT. Encoded protein: CASGNLNTEAFF. This rearrangement joins TRBV11-2 to TRBJ1-1; no clear D. V was pared by 8 bases and J by 0 bases, with 7 bases between. CDR3 length equals 12 residues. Germline values: CDR1 SGHAT, CDR2 FQNNGV.

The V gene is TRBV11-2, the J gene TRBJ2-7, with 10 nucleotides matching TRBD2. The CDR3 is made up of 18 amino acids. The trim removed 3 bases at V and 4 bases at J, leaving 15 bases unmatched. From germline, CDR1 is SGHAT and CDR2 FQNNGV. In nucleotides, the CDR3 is TGTGCCAGCAGCTTTCTGGAGGCTAGCGGGGGTACCTTGTACGAGCAGTACTTC. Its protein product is CASSFLEASGGTLYEQYF.

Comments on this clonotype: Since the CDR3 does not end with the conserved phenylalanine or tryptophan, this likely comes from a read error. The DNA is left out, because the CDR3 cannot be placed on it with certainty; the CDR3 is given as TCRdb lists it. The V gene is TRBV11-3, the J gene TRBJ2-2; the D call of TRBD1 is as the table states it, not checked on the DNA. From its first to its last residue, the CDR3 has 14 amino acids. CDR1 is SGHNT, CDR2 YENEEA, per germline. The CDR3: CASSLGQGTRELFL.

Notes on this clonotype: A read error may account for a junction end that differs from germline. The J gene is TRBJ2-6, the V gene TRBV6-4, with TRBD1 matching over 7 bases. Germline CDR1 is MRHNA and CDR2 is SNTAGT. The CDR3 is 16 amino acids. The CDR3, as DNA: TGTGCCAGCAGTGATGGAACAGGGGCTGGGGCCAACCTCCTGACTTTC. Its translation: CASSDGTGAGANLLTF.

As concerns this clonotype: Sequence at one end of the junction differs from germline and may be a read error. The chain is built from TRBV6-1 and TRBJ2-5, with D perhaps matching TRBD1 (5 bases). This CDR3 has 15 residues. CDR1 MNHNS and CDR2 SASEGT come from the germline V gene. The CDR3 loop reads CASRYWTYSQDTQYF. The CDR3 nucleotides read TGTGCCAGCAGGTACTGGACATACAGTCAAGATACCCAGTACTTC.

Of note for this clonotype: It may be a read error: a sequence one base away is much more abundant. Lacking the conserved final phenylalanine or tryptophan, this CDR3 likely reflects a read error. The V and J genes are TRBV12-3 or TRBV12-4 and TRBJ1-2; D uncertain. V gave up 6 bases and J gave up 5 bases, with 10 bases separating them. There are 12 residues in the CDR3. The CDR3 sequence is CASSRERYGYTL. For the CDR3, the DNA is TGTGCCAGCAGCCGGGAGAGGTATGGCTACACCCTC.

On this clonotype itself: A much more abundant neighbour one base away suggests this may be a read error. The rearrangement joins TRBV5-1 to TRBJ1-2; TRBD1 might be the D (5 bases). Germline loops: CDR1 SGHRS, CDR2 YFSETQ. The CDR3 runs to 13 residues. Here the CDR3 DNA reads TGCGCCAGCAGAACCGGGACCGGGTATGCCTACACCTTC. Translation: CASRTGTGYAYTF.

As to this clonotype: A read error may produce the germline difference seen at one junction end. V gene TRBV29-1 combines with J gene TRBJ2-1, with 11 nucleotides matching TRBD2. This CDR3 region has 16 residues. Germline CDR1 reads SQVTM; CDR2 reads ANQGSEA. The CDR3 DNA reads TGCAGCGTACAACCCCTGACTAGCGGGGCCTACAATGAGAAGTTCTTC. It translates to CSVQPLTSGAYNEKFF.

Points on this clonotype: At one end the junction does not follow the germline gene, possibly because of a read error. For the CDR3, the DNA is TGTGCCAGCAGCTTAGGGAAGACGACCTACAATGAGCGGTTCTTC. Its protein is CASSLGKTTYNERFF. The V call is TRBV11-1, the J call TRBJ2-1; no clear D. Germline V gives CDR1 SGHAT, CDR2 FQDESV (reference sequence). The CDR3 length is 15 residues.

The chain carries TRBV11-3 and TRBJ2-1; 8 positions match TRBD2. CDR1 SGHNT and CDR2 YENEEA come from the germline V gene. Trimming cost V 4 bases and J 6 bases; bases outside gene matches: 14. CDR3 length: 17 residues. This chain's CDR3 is CASSSRGARNMGNEQFF. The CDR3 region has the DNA TGTGCCAGCAGCTCGCGGGGGGCGCGTAACATGGGCAATGAGCAGTTCTTC.

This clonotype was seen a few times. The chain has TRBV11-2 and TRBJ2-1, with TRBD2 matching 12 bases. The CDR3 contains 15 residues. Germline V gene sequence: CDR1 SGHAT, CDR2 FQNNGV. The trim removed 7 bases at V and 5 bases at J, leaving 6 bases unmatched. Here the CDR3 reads CASNWTSGANNEQFF. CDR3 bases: TGTGCCAGCAACTGGACTAGCGGGGCTAACAATGAGCAGTTCTTC.

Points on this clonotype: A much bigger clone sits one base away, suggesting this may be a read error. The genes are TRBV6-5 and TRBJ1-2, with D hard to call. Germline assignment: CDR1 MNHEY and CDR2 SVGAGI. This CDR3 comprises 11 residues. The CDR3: CGSIESGNYTF. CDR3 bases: TGTGGCAGCATCGAATCGGGGAACTACACCTTC.

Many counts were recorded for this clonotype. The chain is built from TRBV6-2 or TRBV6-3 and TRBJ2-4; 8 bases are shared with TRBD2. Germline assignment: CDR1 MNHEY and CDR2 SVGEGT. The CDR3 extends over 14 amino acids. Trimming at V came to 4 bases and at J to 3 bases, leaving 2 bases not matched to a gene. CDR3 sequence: CASSLAGNKNIQYF. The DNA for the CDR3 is TGTGCCAGCAGTTTAGCGGGGAACAAAAACATTCAGTACTTC.

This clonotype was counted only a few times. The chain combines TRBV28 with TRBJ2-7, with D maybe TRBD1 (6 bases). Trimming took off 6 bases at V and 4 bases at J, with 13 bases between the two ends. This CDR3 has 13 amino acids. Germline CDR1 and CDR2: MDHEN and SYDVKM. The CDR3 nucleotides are TGTGCCAGCAGCCTCGGGACAAAGTACGAGCAGTACTTC. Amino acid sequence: CASSLGTKYEQYF.

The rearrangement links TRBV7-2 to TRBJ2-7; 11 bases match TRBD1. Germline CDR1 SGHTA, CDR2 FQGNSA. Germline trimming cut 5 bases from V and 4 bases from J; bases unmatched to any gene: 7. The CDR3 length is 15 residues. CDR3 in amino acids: CASSPRDRGGYEQYF. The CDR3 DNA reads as TGTGCCAGCAGCCCACGGGACAGGGGGGGTTACGAGCAGTACTTC.

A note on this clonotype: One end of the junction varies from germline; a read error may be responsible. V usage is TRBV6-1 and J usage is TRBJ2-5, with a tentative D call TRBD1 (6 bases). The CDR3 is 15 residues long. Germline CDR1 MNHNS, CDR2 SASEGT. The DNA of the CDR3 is TGTGCCAGCAGGTACCGGACAGACAGTCAAGAGACCCAGCACTTC. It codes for CASRYRTDSQETQHF.

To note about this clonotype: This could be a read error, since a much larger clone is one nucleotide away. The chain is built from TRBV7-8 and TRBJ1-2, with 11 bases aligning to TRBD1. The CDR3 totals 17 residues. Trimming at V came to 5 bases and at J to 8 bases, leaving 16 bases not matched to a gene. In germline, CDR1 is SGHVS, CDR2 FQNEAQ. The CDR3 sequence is CASSPIKRTGGSWGYTF. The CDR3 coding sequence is TGTGCCAGCAGCCCCATAAAACGGACAGGGGGCTCTTGGGGCTACACCTTC. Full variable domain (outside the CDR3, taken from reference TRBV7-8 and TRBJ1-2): GAGVSQSPRYKVAKRGQDVALRCDPISGHVSLFWYQQALGQGPEFLTYFQNEAQLDKSGLPSDRFFAERPEGSVSTLKIQRTQQEDSAVYLCASSPIKRTGGSWGYTFGSGTRLTVV.